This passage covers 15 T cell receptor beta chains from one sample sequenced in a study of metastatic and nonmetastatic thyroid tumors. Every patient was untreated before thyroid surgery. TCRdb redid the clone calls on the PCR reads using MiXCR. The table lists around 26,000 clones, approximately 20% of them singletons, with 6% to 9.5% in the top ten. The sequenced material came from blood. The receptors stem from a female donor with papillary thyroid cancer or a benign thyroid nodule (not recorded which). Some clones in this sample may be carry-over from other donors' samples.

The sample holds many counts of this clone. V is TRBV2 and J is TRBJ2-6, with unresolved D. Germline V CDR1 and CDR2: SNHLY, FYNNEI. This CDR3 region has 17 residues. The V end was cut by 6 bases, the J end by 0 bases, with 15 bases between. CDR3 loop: CASSFYGSFSGANVLTF. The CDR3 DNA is TGTGCCAGCAGCTTTTACGGGTCCTTCTCTGGGGCCAACGTCCTGACTTTC.

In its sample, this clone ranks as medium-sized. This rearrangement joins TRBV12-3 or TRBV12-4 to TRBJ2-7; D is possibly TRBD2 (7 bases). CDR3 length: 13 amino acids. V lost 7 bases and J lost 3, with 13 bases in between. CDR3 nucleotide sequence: TGTGCCAGCACTCGGGGGGCGAACTACGAGCAGTACTTC. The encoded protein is CASTRGANYEQYF.

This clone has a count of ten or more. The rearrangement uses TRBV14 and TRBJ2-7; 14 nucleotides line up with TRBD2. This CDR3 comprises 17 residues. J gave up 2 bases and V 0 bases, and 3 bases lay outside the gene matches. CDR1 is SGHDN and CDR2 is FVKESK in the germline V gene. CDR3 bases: TGTGCCAGCAGCCAAGATAGGACTAGCGGGGGGACCTACGAGCAGTACTTC. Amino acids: CASSQDRTSGGTYEQYF.

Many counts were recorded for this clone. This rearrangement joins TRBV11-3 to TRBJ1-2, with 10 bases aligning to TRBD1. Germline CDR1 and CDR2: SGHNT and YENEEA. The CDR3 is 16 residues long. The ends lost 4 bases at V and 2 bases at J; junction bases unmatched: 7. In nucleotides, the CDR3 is TGTGCCAGCAGCTCGGGACAGGGGCCAGGGAACTATGGCTACACCTTC. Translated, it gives CASSSGQGPGNYGYTF. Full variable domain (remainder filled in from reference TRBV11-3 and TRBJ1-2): EAGVVQSPRYKIIEKKQPVAFWCNPISGHNTLYWYLQNLGQGPELLIRYENEEAVDDSQLPKDRFSAERLKGVDSTLKIQPAELGDSAVYLCASSSGQGPGNYGYTFGSGTRLTVV.

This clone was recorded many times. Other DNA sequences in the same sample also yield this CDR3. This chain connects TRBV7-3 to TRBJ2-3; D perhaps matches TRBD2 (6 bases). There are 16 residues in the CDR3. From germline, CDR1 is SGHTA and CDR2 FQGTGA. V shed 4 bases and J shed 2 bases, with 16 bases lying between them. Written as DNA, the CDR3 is TGTGCCAGCAGCTCAGGGCGGGACTGGGTCACAGATACGCAGTATTTT. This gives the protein CASSSGRDWVTDTQYF.

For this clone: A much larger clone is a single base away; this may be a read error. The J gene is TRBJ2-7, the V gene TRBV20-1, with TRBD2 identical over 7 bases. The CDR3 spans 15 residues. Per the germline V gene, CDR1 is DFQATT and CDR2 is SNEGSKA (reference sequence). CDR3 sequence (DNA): TGCATCCTAGATGAGGCTAGCGGACTAACCTACGAGCAGTACTTC. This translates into CILDEASGLTYEQYF.

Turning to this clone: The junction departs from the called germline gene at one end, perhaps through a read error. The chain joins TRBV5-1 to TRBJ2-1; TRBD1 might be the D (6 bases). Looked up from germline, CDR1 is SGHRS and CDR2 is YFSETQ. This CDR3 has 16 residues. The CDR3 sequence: CASCTEEVARGDEQFF. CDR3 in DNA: TGCGCCAGCTGCACGGAAGAGGTTGCCAGGGGCGATGAGCAGTTCTTT.

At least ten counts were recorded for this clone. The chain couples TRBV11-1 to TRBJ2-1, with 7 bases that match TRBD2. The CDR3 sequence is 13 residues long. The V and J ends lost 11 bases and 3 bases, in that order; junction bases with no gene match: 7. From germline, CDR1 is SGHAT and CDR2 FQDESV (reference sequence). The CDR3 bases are TGTGCCGACTCTAGCGGTGTCTACAATGAGCAGTTCTTC. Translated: CADSSGVYNEQFF. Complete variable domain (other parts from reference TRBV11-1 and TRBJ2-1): EAEVAQSPRYKITEKSQAVAFWCDPISGHATLYWYRQILGQGPELLVQFQDESVVDDSQLPKDRFSAERLKGVDSTLKIQPAELGDSAMYLCADSSGVYNEQFFGPGTRLTVL.

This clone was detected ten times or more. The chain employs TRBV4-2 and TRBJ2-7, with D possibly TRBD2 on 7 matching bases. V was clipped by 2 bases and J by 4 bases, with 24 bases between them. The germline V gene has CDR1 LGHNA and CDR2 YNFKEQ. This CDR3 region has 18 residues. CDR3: CASSQRTAGSMGAYEQYV. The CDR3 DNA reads TGTGCCAGCAGCCAAAGGACAGCGGGGTCGATGGGAGCTTACGAGCAGTACGTC.

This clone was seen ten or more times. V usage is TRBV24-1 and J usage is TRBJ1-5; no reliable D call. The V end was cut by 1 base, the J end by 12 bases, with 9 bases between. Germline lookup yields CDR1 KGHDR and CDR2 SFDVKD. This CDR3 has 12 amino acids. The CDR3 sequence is CATSDFHGGQHF. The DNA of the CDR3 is TGTGCCACCAGTGATTTTCATGGAGGCCAGCATTTT.

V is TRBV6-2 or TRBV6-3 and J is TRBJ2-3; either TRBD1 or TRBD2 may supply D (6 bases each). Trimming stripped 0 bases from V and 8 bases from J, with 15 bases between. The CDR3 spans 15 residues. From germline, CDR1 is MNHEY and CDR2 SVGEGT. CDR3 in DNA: TGTGCCAGCAGTTACTCACCCGAGGGGGGCCTTACGCAGTATTTT. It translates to CASSYSPEGGLTQYF.

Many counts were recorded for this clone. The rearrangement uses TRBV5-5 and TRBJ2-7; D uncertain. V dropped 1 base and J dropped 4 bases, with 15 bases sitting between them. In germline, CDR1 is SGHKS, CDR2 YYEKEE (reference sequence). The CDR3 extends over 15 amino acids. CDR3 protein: CASSLFGDTSYEQYF. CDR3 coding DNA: TGTGCCAGCAGCTTGTTTGGCGACACCTCTTACGAGCAGTACTTC.

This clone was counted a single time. The CDR3 DNA reads as TGCGCCAGCAGCTCACGGGGGAGAATCCCCACCGGGGAGCTGTTTTTT. This sequence encodes CASSSRGRIPTGELFF. This sequence joins TRBV5-1 and TRBJ2-2, with a possible D match to TRBD2 (6 bases). The germline V and J ends were trimmed by 3 bases and 4 bases, with 16 bases remaining between them. The germline V gene encodes CDR1 SGHRS and CDR2 YFSETQ. The CDR3 spans 16 residues.

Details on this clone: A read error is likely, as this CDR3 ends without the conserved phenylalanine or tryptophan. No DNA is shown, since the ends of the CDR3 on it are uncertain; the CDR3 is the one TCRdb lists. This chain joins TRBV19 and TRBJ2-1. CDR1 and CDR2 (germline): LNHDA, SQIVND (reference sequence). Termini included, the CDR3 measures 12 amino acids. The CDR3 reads CASSIGNDEHFL.

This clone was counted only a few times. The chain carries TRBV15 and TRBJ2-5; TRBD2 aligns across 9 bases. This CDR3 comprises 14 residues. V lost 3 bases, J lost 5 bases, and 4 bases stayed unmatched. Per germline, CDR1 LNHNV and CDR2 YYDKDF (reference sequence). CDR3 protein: CATSRLAGLETQYF. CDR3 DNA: TGTGCCACCAGCAGGCTAGCGGGGTTGGAGACCCAGTACTTC.